Shown below are 8 T cell receptor beta chains from a single sample sequenced in a study of blood T cell repertoires in COVID-19. Method: immunoSEQ multiplex PCR; TCRdb's copy keeps in-frame clones and lacks some. Here the sample spans some 70,000 clones, around nine tenths being singletons. The sample was peripheral blood. The receptor source for this set is a man between 50 and 59 years old with active COVID-19.

V is TRBV4-3 and J is TRBJ1-6; no reliable D call. This CDR3 region has 13 residues. Per germline, CDR1 LGHNA and CDR2 YSLEER. V was shortened by 5 bases and J by 7 bases, with 9 bases between the two germline ends. The CDR3 region has the DNA TGCGCCAGCAGCAAGCACTGGAATTCACCCCTCCACTTT. Its protein product is CASSKHWNSPLHF.

As regards this clone: Other nucleotide sequences in the sample specify the same CDR3. The rearrangement links TRBV4-3 to TRBJ2-1; a weak D match, TRBD1 (6 bases). Germline lookup yields CDR1 LGHNA and CDR2 YSLEER. The ends were cut back, 1 base at V and 6 bases at J, with 13 bases in the middle. The CDR3 runs to 15 residues. The CDR3 DNA follows: TGCGCCAGCAGCCAAGCCCCGGGACAAATCAATGAGCAGTTCTTC. Amino acid sequence: CASSQAPGQINEQFF.

CDR3 protein: CASSLQPIKQFF. The DNA of the CDR3 is TGTGCCAGCAGCCTCCAACCTATTAAGCAGTTCTTC. The chain recombines TRBV12-3 or TRBV12-4 with TRBJ2-1; D is ambiguous. The V and J ends lost 6 bases and 11 bases respectively, with 14 bases between them. This CDR3 has 12 amino acids.

The chain recombines TRBV15 with TRBJ1-1, with D unresolved. Trimming shortened V by 3 bases and J by 4 bases, and 15 bases separated the two germline ends. CDR1 is LNHNV, CDR2 YYDKDF, per germline (reference sequence). CDR3 length: 15 residues. CDR3 in DNA: TGTGCCACCAGCAGCCCCCTGGAGGGCAGCACTGAAGCTTTCTTT. Translated: CATSSPLEGSTEAFF.

The CDR3 nucleotides read TGTGCCAGCAGTCTGGGATCGCCCCAGGGAGGGAATACGCAGTATTTT. It yields the protein CASSLGSPQGGNTQYF. This sequence joins TRBV7-2 and TRBJ2-3; 7 bases match TRBD2. Losses at the gene ends were 6 bases for V and 7 bases for J; bases not matched to a gene: 16. Germline V CDR1 and CDR2: SGHTA, FQGNSA. The CDR3 contains 16 residues.

Here the CDR3 reads CASSVGQAGNQPQHF. The CDR3 DNA reads TGTGCCAGTAGTGTAGGACAGGCGGGCAATCAGCCCCAGCATTTT. V usage is TRBV19 and J usage is TRBJ1-5; 7 nucleotides align to TRBD1. Per germline, CDR1 LNHDA and CDR2 SQIVND (reference sequence). The CDR3 contains 15 residues. The ends lost 5 bases at V and 2 bases at J; junction bases unmatched: 6.

The chain carries TRBV6-5 and TRBJ1-4, with D possibly being TRBD1 (5 bases). The CDR3 has 13 residues. Germline assignment: CDR1 MNHEY and CDR2 SVGAGI. V was trimmed by 4 bases and J by 8 bases, leaving 11 bases between them. The CDR3 nucleotides are TGTGCCAGCAGTTCCCCCGGGGGGGAAAAACTGTTTTTT. This encodes CASSSPGGEKLFF.

Only a few counts were recorded for this clone. The chain recombines TRBV28 with TRBJ1-2; tentative D call: TRBD1 (6 bases). Germline CDR1 MDHEN, CDR2 SYDVKM. Trimming removed 5 bases at V and 8 bases at J, with 15 bases between. The CDR3 has 13 amino acids. DNA of the CDR3: TGTGCCAGCAGTCCGGGGACACGACGGGGCTACACCTTC. Translating it yields CASSPGTRRGYTF.